This is a list of T cell receptor beta chains from one sample in a study of T cell changes during pregnancy in multiple sclerosis. The repertoire was sequenced with immunoSEQ multiplex PCR; TCRdb's copy has only in-frame clones and lacks some. The sample consists of around 50,000 clones, 91% of them appearing once. The sequences come from peripheral blood, collected after pregnancy. The receptors stem from a female donor in good health, enrolled as a control in a pregnancy study. Both conserved end residues are part of each CDR3. A D gene is named only where the DNA matches it firmly. Not every row has a clone size; where given, it reads once, few, many or a size class.

size	V	D	J	CDR3	DNA
.	TRBV11-3	TRBD2	TRBJ2-1	CASSSGLVEQFF	TGTGCCAGCAGCTCGGGACTAGTCGAGCAGTTCTTC
.	TRBV6-6	.	TRBJ1-6	CASSYNSGRANSPLHF	TGTGCCAGCAGTTATAATTCGGGGAGGGCGAATTCACCCCTCCACTTT
.	TRBV7-8	TRBD2	TRBJ2-7	CASSGSGTSGSNYEQYF	TGTGCCAGCAGCGGATCCGGGACTAGCGGGAGTAATTACGAGCAGTACTTC
.	TRBV4-2	TRBD1	TRBJ1-2	CASSRPDLTRDSLLANYGYTF	TGTGCCAGCAGCCGCCCAGACCTCACCCGGGACAGCTTACTAGCTAACTATGGCTACACCTTC
.	TRBV6-1	.	TRBJ1-5	CASTDHTGSNQPQHF	TGTGCCAGCACGGACCATACAGGGAGCAATCAGCCCCAGCATTTT
once	TRBV6-5	.	TRBJ1-2	CASSLDRVFYGYTF	TGTGCCAGCAGTTTGGACAGAGTCTTCTATGGCTACACCTTC
.	TRBV7-9	.	TRBJ2-2	CASSQVASGELFF	TGTGCCAGCAGCCAAGTAGCATCCGGGGAGCTGTTTTTT
.	TRBV7-9	.	TRBJ1-1	CASSVDISEAFF	TGTGCCAGCAGCGTAGACATATCTGAAGCTTTCTTT
.	TRBV7-6	.	TRBJ1-1	CASSLANSPQTTEAFF	TGTGCCAGCAGCTTAGCGAACAGCCCCCAAACCACTGAAGCTTTCTTT
.	TRBV13	TRBD2	TRBJ2-5	CASSSTTTSGAETQYF	TGTGCCAGCAGCTCGACGACGACTAGCGGGGCGGAGACCCAGTACTTC
.	TRBV14	TRBD1	TRBJ2-7	CASSPLPPWSGQGYEQYF	TGTGCCAGCAGCCCATTACCCCCTTGGTCGGGACAGGGATACGAGCAGTACTTC
.	TRBV7-9	TRBD1	TRBJ1-1	CASSIGQGQDTEAFF	TGTGCCAGCAGCATCGGACAGGGGCAGGATACTGAAGCTTTCTTT
.	TRBV5-1	.	TRBJ2-5	CASSLDREGTQYF	TGCGCCAGCAGCCTGGACAGGGAGGGGACCCAGTACTTC
.	TRBV5-1	.	TRBJ2-7	CASSGQTAYEQYF	TGCGCCAGCAGCGGGCAGACAGCGTACGAGCAGTACTTC
.	TRBV2	TRBD1	TRBJ2-1	CASSKDRGPYNEQFF	TGTGCCAGCAGTAAAGACAGGGGGCCCTACAATGAGCAGTTCTTC
.	TRBV5-6	TRBD1	TRBJ1-2	CASSDGTAYGYTF	TGTGCCAGCAGCGACGGGACAGCCTATGGCTACACCTTC
.	TRBV30	TRBD1	TRBJ1-4	CAWSSLTGGNEKLFF	TGTGCCTGGAGCTCCCTGACAGGGGGGAATGAAAAACTGTTTTTT
.	TRBV28	TRBD1	TRBJ1-2	CASSLGQGINYGYTF	TGTGCCAGCAGCCTCGGACAGGGTATTAACTATGGCTACACCTTC
.	TRBV5-1	TRBD1	TRBJ1-4	CASSFGQGNNEKLFF	TGCGCCAGCAGCTTCGGACAGGGGAATAATGAAAAACTGTTTTTT